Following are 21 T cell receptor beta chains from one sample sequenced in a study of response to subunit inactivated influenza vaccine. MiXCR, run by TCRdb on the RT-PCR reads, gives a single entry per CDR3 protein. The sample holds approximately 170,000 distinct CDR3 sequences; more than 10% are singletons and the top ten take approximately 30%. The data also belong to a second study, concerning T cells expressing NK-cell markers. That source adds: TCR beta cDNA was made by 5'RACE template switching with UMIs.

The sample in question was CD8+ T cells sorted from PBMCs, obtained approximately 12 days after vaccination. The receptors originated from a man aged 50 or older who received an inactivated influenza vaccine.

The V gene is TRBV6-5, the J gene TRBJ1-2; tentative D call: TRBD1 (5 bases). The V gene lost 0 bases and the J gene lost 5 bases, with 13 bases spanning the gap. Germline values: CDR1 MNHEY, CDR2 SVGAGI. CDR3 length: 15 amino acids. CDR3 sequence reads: CASSYSGDVRYGYTF. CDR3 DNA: TGTGCCAGCAGTTACTCTGGGGACGTTCGGTATGGCTACACCTTC.

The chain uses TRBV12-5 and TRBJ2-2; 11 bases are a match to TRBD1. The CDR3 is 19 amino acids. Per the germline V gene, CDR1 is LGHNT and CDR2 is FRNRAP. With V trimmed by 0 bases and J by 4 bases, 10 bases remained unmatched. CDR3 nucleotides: TGTGCTAGTGGTTTGGTAGCTTATTCGGACAGGGGGCTCACCGGGGAGCTGTTTTTT. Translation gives CASGLVAYSDRGLTGELFF.

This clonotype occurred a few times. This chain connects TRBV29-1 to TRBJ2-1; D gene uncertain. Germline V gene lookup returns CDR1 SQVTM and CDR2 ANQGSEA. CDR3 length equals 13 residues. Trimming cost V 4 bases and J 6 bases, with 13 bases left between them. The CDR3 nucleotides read TGCAGCGTTGTATCACAGATTGGCAATGAGCAGTTCTTC. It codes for CSVVSQIGNEQFF.

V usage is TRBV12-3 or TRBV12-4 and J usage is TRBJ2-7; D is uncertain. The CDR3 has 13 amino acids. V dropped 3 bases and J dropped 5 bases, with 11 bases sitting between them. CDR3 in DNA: TGTGCCAGCAGTTTGCCAGGTTCGCACGAGCAGTACTTC. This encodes CASSLPGSHEQYF.

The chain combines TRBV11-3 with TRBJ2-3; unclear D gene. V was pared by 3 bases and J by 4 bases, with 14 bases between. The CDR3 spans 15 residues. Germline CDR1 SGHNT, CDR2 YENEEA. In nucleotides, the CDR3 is TGTGCCAGCAGCTTGACGGACCACGGCGCAGATACGCAGTATTTT. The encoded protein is CASSLTDHGADTQYF. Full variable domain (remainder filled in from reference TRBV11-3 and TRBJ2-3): EAGVVQSPRYKIIEKKQPVAFWCNPISGHNTLYWYLQNLGQGPELLIRYENEEAVDDSQLPKDRFSAERLKGVDSTLKIQPAELGDSAVYLCASSLTDHGADTQYFGPGTRLTVL.

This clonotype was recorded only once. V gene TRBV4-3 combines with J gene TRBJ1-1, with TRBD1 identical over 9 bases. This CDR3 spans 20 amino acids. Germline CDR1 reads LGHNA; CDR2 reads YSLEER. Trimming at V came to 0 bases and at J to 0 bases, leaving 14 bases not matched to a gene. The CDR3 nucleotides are TGCGCCAGCAGCCAAGAACTCTTGGGACAGGGATATGGGATGAACACTGAAGCTTTCTTT. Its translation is CASSQELLGQGYGMNTEAFF.

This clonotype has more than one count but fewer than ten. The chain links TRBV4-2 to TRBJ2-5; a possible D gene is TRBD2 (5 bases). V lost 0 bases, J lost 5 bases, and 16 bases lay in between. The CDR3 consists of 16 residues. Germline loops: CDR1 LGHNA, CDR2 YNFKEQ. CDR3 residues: CASSQDRRGPGETQYF. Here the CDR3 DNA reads TGTGCCAGCAGCCAAGATCGGAGAGGGCCGGGTGAGACCCAGTACTTC.

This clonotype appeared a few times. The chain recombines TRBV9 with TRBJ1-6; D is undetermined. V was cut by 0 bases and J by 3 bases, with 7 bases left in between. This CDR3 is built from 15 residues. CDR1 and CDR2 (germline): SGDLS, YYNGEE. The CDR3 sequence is CASSVASSYNSPLHF. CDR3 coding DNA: TGTGCCAGCAGCGTAGCGTCCAGCTATAATTCACCCCTCCACTTT.

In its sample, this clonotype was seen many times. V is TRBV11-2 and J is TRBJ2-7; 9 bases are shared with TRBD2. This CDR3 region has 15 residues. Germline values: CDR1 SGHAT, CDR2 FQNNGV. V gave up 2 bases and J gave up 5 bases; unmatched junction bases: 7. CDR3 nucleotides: TGTGCCAGCAGCTTAAGTCTAGCGGGATACAACGAGCAGTACTTC. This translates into CASSLSLAGYNEQYF.

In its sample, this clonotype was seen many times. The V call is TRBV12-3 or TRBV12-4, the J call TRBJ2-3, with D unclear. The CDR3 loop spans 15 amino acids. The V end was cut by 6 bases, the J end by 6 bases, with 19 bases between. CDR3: CASSLTDGSLDTQYF. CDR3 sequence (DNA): TGTGCCAGCAGCCTAACTGACGGCTCACTGGATACGCAGTATTTT.

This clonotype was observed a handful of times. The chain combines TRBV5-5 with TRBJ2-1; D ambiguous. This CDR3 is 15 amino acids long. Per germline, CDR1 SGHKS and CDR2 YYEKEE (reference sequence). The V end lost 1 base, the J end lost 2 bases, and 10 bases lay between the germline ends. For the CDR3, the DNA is TGTGCCAGCAGCTTGAGCTGGGCCCCCTACAATGAGCAGTTCTTC. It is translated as CASSLSWAPYNEQFF.

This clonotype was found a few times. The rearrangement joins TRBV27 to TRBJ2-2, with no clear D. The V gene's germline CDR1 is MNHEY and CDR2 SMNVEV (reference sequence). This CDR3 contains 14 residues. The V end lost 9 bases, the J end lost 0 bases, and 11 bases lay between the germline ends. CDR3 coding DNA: TGTGCCAGTCGGGCCTTCGCGAACACCGGGGAGCTGTTTTTT. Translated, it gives CASRAFANTGELFF.

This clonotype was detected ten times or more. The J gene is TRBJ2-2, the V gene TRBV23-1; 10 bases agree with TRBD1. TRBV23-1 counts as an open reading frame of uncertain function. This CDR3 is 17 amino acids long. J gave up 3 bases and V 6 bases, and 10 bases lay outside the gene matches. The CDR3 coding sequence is TGCGCCAGCAGCCCCAATCCCGGGACAGGGGACACCGGGGAGCTGTTTTTT. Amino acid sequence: CASSPNPGTGDTGELFF.

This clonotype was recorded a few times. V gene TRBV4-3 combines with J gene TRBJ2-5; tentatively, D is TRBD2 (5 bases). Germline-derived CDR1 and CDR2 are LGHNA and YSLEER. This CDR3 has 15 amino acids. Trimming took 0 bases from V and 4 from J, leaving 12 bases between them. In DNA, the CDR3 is TGCGCCAGCAGCCAAGATCTGGCGGGCCTAGAGACCCAGTACTTC. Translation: CASSQDLAGLETQYF.

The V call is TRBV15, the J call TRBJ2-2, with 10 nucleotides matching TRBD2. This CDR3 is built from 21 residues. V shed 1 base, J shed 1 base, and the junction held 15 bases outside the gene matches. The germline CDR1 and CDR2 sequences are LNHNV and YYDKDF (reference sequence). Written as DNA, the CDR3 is TGTGCCACCAGCAGAGTCCCGGGGGTAGCGGGGGGCCCCCTGAACACCGGGGAGCTGTTTTTT. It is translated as CATSRVPGVAGGPLNTGELFF. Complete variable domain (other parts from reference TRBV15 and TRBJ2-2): DAMVIQNPRYQVTQFGKPVTLSCSQTLNHNVMYWYQQKSSQAPKLLFHYYDKDFNNEADTPDNFQSRRPNTSFCFLDIRSPGLGDTAMYLCATSRVPGVAGGPLNTGELFFGEGSRLTVL.

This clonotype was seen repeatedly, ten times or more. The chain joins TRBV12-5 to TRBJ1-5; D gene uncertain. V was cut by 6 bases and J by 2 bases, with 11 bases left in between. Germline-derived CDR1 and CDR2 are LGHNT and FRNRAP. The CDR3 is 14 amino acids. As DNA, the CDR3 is TGTGCTAGTGGCCCCGGACGACGCAATCAGCCCCAGCATTTT. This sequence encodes CASGPGRRNQPQHF.

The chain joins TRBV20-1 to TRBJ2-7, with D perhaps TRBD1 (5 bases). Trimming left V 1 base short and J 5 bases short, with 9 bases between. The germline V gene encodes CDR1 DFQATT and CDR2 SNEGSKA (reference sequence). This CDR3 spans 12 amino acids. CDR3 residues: CSARGRGDEQYF. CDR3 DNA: TGCAGTGCTAGAGGAAGGGGCGACGAGCAGTACTTC.

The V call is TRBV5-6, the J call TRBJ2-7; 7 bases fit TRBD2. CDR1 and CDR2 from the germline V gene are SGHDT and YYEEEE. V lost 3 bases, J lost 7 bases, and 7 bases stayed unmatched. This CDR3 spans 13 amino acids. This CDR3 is CASSWPTSDEQYF. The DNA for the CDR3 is TGTGCCAGCAGCTGGCCTACTAGCGATGAGCAGTACTTC.

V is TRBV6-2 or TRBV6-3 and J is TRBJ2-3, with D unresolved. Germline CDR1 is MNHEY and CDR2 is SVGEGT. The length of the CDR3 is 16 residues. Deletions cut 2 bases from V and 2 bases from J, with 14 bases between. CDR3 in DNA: TGTGCCAGCAGTTACCCAAGACTGGACGACACAGATACGCAGTATTTT. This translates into CASSYPRLDDTDTQYF.

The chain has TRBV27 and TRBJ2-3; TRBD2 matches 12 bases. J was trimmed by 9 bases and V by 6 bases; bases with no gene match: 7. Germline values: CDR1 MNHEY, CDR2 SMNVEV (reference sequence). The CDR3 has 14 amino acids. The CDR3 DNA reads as TGTGCCAGCAGGATACTAGCGGGGGGCCAAACGCAGTATTTT. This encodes CASRILAGGQTQYF.

The CDR3: CASSRTSGASYEQYF. DNA for the CDR3: TGTGCCAGCAGCCGGACTAGCGGGGCCTCCTACGAGCAGTACTTC. V is TRBV9 and J is TRBJ2-7, with 12 bases identical to TRBD2. The V and J ends lost 4 bases and 0 bases, in that order; junction bases with no gene match: 2. Germline V gene data show CDR1 as SGDLS and CDR2 as YYNGEE. This CDR3 is 15 amino acids long.